These 14 T cell receptor beta chains were all obtained from the same sample, sequenced in a study of shared clonotypes between healthy human individuals. The repertoire was sequenced with immunoSEQ multiplex PCR; TCRdb's copy has only in-frame clones and lacks some. The data hold around 2.5 million clones, with roughly 93% observed a single time. The sample was naive CD4+ T cells from PBMCs. Stated subset: CD45RA+ positively selected. Receptors were obtained from a man aged 18 to 29 in good health. Some clones in this sample may be carry-over from other donors' samples.

The rearrangement joins TRBV6-6 to TRBJ2-1, with 8 positions matching TRBD2. Germline CDR1 and CDR2: MNHNY and SVGAGI (reference sequence). This CDR3 has 16 residues. After removal of 4 bases from V and 9 bases from J, the junction contained 14 bases not matched to a gene. The CDR3: CASSSTGGGRFGEQFF. The CDR3 bases are TGTGCCAGCAGTTCGACCGGGGGGGGACGATTCGGTGAGCAGTTCTTC.

This sequence joins TRBV28 and TRBJ1-1; D is unclear. This CDR3 has 15 amino acids. V gave up 2 bases and J gave up 3 bases, with 13 bases separating them. Germline assignment: CDR1 MDHEN and CDR2 SYDVKM. The CDR3 here is CASSLEGIWDTEAFF. In nucleotides, the CDR3 is TGTGCCAGCAGTTTAGAGGGTATCTGGGACACTGAAGCTTTCTTT.

The V and J genes are TRBV7-2 and TRBJ2-4, with TRBD2 matching 8 bases. The ends lost 5 bases at V and 7 bases at J; junction bases unmatched: 13. The germline gives CDR1 SGHTA, CDR2 FQGNSA. The CDR3 is made up of 16 amino acids. CDR3 bases: TGTGCCAGCAGCCCCCGAGCGGGAGAGGAGAGGAACATTCAGTACTTC. Amino acids: CASSPRAGEERNIQYF.

The chain combines TRBV9 with TRBJ2-2, with TRBD1 as a possible D gene (6 bases). Germline V gives CDR1 SGDLS, CDR2 YYNGEE. This CDR3 region has 15 residues. Trimming stripped 4 bases from V and 5 bases from J, with 15 bases between. The CDR3 DNA reads as TGTGCCAGCAGCTACACAGGGTGGTATACCGGGGAGCTGTTTTTT. Its protein product is CASSYTGWYTGELFF.

This chain connects TRBV10-3 to TRBJ2-2, with 8 positions matching TRBD2. CDR3 size: 18 residues. V lost 0 bases to trimming and J lost 1 base; unmatched junction nucleotides: 7. Germline V lookup: CDR1 ENHRY, CDR2 SYGVKD. CDR3 nucleotide sequence: TGTGCCATCAGTGAGTCGCTGAGGAGCGGGGGGAACACCGGGGAGCTGTTTTTT. Residues: CAISESLRSGGNTGELFF.

The genes are TRBV29-1 and TRBJ2-1, with 15 bases that match TRBD2. This CDR3 has 15 residues. J was trimmed by 3 bases and V by 6 bases; bases with no gene match: 3. CDR1 is SQVTM and CDR2 is ANQGSEA in the germline V gene. CDR3 DNA sequence: TGCAGCGTCGGACTAGCGGGAGGGGGCTACAATGAGCAGTTCTTC. Protein: CSVGLAGGGYNEQFF.

The chain joins TRBV11-2 to TRBJ2-3; 7 bases line up with TRBD1. There are 17 residues in the CDR3. Germline-derived CDR1 and CDR2 are SGHAT and FQNNGV. The J segment lost 5 bases and the V segment lost 5 bases, leaving 16 bases of the junction unmatched. DNA for the CDR3: TGTGCCAGCAGCACGCCCGAATCTTGGTACAGGGGAGATACGCAGTATTTT. Translating gives CASSTPESWYRGDTQYF.

The chain has TRBV2 and TRBJ2-1, with 10 bases matching TRBD2. The junction had 9 bases not matched to a gene; V was cut back by 6 bases and J by 7 bases. The CDR3 has 15 residues. Germline V gene lookup returns CDR1 SNHLY and CDR2 FYNNEI. This CDR3 is CASREILAGANEQFF. The DNA of the CDR3 is TGTGCCAGCAGGGAGATTCTAGCGGGAGCTAATGAGCAGTTCTTC.

The genes are TRBV30 and TRBJ2-2; D gene unclear. The germline V gene encodes CDR1 GTSNPN and CDR2 SVGIG (reference sequence). Trimming removed 2 bases at V and 4 bases at J, with 2 bases between. This CDR3 is built from 11 residues. The CDR3, as DNA: TGTGCCTGGAGTCCCACCGGGGAGCTGTTTTTT. Protein product: CAWSPTGELFF.

As to this clone: Other DNA sequences in the sample encode the same CDR3. The rearrangement uses TRBV5-1 and TRBJ1-1, with 7 bases identical to TRBD1. V trimming: 0 bases; J trimming: 2 bases; junction bases outside the gene matches: 4. CDR1 is SGHRS and CDR2 is YFSETQ in the germline V gene. The CDR3 contains 15 residues. The CDR3 sequence: CASSLAGGLNTEAFF. The CDR3 coding sequence is TGCGCCAGCAGCTTGGCAGGGGGATTAAACACTGAAGCTTTCTTT.

This chain uses TRBV5-1 with TRBJ2-1; 8 positions agree with TRBD2. V was clipped by 4 bases and J by 6 bases; unmatched bases: 9. Germline CDR1 is SGHRS and CDR2 is YFSETQ. This CDR3 spans 15 amino acids. The CDR3 loop is CASSLIAGTGNEQFF. DNA of the CDR3: TGCGCCAGCAGCCTTATAGCGGGGACTGGCAATGAGCAGTTCTTC.

The chain carries TRBV28 and TRBJ1-1; D is unclear. V lost 6 bases and J 0 bases, leaving 11 bases between the germline ends. CDR3 length: 14 residues. The V gene's germline CDR1 is MDHEN and CDR2 SYDVKM. The CDR3 nucleotides read TGTGCCAGCAGGGGTGGAGAGGTGAACACTGAAGCTTTCTTT. Translated: CASRGGEVNTEAFF. The full variable domain, completed using reference TRBV28 and TRBJ1-1, is DVKVTQSSRYLVKRTGEKVFLECVQDMDHENMFWYRQDPGLGLRLIYFSYDVKMKEKGDIPEGYSVSREKKERFSLILESASTNQTSMYLCASRGGEVNTEAFFGQGTRLTVV.

This chain joins TRBV9 and TRBJ2-3; a weak D match, TRBD1 (6 bases). V lost 3 bases and J 0 bases, leaving 11 bases between the germline ends. Germline loops: CDR1 SGDLS, CDR2 YYNGEE. The CDR3 has 15 residues. This CDR3 reads CASSAVGASTDTQYF. In DNA form, the CDR3 reads TGTGCCAGCAGCGCGGTGGGGGCTAGCACAGATACGCAGTATTTT.

The chain joins TRBV15 to TRBJ2-3; D call uncertain. Germline CDR1 reads LNHNV; CDR2 reads YYDKDF (reference sequence). CDR3 length equals 16 residues. Trimming shortened V by 1 base and J by 0 bases, and 11 bases separated the two germline ends. The CDR3 loop is CATSRVIASSTDTQYF. The CDR3 coding sequence is TGTGCCACCAGCAGAGTTATTGCGTCTAGCACAGATACGCAGTATTTT.